This TCR beta chain was sequenced in a study of T cells after posttransplantation cyclophosphamide. TCRdb keeps only in-frame clones here, not all; method: immunoSEQ multiplex PCR. The sample lists 51,000 or so clones, approximately 94% seen once, with approximately 2.9% in the top ten. J gave up 2 bases and V 10 bases, and 4 bases lay outside the gene matches. The CDR3 contains 13 residues. CDR1 and CDR2 from the germline V gene are MDHEN and SYDVKM. The source material was PBMCs. The sequence derives from a woman aged 25 to 39 in good health and a related stem cell transplant donor. This rearrangement joins TRBV28 to TRBJ1-2; TRBD1 matches 10 bases. CDR3 in amino acids: CANQDRGNYGYTF. In nucleotides, the CDR3 is TGTGCCAACCAGGACAGGGGGAACTATGGCTACACCTTC.